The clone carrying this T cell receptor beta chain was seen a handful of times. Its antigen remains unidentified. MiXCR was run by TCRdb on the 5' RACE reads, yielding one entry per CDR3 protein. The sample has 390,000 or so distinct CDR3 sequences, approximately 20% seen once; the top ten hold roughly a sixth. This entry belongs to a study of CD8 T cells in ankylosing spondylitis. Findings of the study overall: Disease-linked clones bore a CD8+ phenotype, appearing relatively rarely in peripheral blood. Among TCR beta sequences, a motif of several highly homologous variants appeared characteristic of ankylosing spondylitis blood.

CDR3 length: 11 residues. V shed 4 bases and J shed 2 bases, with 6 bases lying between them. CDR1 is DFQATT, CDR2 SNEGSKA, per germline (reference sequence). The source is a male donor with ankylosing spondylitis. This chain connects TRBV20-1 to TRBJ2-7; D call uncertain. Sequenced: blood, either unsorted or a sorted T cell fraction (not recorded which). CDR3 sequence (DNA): TGCAGTGCTACAGCAACCTACGAGCAGTACTTC. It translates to CSATATYEQYF.